This entry is about one T cell receptor beta chain. The sample originates from a study of blood T cell repertoires in COVID-19. This CDR3 is 16 amino acids long. The germline CDR1 and CDR2 sequences are SGHAT and FQNNGV. Trimming at V came to 5 bases and at J to 10 bases, leaving 11 bases not matched to a gene. The data were produced by immunoSEQ multiplex PCR, yet TCRdb's version contains in-frame clones alone and is incomplete. The profile shows about 270,000 clones, approximately 87% of them singletons. The sample taken for sequencing was peripheral blood. This chain joins TRBV11-2 and TRBJ2-1; 13 bases map to TRBD2. This sequence originates from a human donor in a cohort sampled during active COVID-19. CDR3 DNA: TGTGCCAGCAGCCGAACTACTAGCGGGGGGGCCGAGGAGCAGTTCTTC. Protein: CASSRTTSGGAEEQFF.